Listed below are T cell receptor beta chains from one sample, sequenced in a study of T cell responses to AZD1222 COVID-19 vaccine. TCRdb's copy holds only in-frame clones and misses some; the assay was immunoSEQ multiplex PCR. This sample has about 99,000 clones, with around 90% found just once. The sample was peripheral blood, taken on day 0 of AZD1222 vaccination. The receptors come from an adult in good health. Each CDR3 is given with its conserved first and last residue. Each record gives: J gene, D gene, clone size, V gene, CDR3 protein, CDR3 DNA. A D gene is named only where the DNA matches it firmly. Clone sizes are given selectively: once, few, many, or a class where the clone is expanded.

TRBJ1-2,TRBD1,-,TRBV7-2,CASSQTGVDGYTF,TGTGCCAGCAGCCAGACAGGGGTGGACGGCTACACCTTC
TRBJ2-7,TRBD2,few,TRBV7-9,CASTLAGGSYEQYF,TGTGCCAGCACCCTAGCGGGAGGGTCCTACGAGCAGTACTTC
TRBJ2-1,TRBD1,-,TRBV19,CASKGQGREQFF,TGTGCCAGTAAGGGACAGGGACGTGAGCAGTTCTTC
TRBJ2-7,TRBD1,-,TRBV5-6,CASSWGQGDSYEQYF,TGTGCCAGCAGCTGGGGACAGGGGGACTCCTACGAGCAGTACTTC
TRBJ1-1,-,-,TRBV29-1,CSVEDLAMNTEAFF,TGCAGCGTTGAAGACCTGGCAATGAACACTGAAGCTTTCTTT
TRBJ2-2,-,-,TRBV21-1,CASSKGQFGFANTGELFF,TGTGCCAGCAGCAAGGGGCAGTTCGGTTTCGCGAACACCGGGGAGCTGTTTTTT
TRBJ2-3,-,-,TRBV5-4,CASSSRGKRAVTDTQYF,TGTGCCAGCAGCTCGAGGGGCAAGCGGGCGGTCACAGATACGCAGTATTTT
TRBJ1-1,-,-,TRBV12-3/TRBV12-4,CASMNTEAFF,TGTGCCAGCATGAACACTGAAGCTTTCTTT
TRBJ2-2,-,-,TRBV5-1,CASSLGQPTGELFF,TGCGCCAGCAGCTTGGGACAGCCCACCGGGGAGCTGTTTTTT
TRBJ1-5,-,-,TRBV19,CASSIWGRNQPQHF,TGTGCCAGTAGTATTTGGGGTAGGAATCAGCCCCAGCATTTT
TRBJ1-4,-,-,TRBV18,CASSPLRDANEKLFF,TGTGCCAGCTCACCACTCAGGGACGCTAATGAAAAACTGTTTTTT
TRBJ2-7,TRBD2,-,TRBV25-1,CASSNKLAGGYEQYF,TGTGCCAGCAGTAACAAACTAGCGGGAGGGTATGAGCAGTACTTC
TRBJ1-1,-,-,TRBV3-1/TRBV3-2,CASSQLQGSTEAFF,TGTGCCAGCAGCCAACTTCAGGGGAGCACTGAAGCTTTCTTT
TRBJ2-2,-,-,TRBV12-5,CASGKGSPGELFF,TGTGCTAGTGGCAAGGGGAGTCCCGGGGAGCTGTTTTTT
TRBJ1-2,-,-,TRBV12-3/TRBV12-4,CASSYGADYGYTF,TGTGCCAGCAGTTACGGCGCTGACTATGGCTACACCTTC
TRBJ2-5,TRBD2,-,TRBV30,CAWSVRSGGAQTQYF,TGTGCCTGGAGTGTACGTAGCGGGGGGGCACAGACCCAGTACTTC
TRBJ2-7,TRBD2,-,TRBV6-5,CASRTGTSAIEQYF,TGTGCCAGCAGAACCGGGACTAGCGCCATCGAGCAGTACTTC
TRBJ2-7,TRBD1,-,TRBV7-8,CASSLAGDRGVYEQYF,TGTGCCAGCAGCTTAGCCGGGGACAGGGGTGTCTACGAGCAGTACTTC
TRBJ2-1,TRBD2,-,TRBV6-5,CASSRLAGHEQFF,TGTGCCAGCAGTAGACTAGCGGGACATGAGCAGTTCTTC
TRBJ1-3,-,-,TRBV18,CASSILPSPDSGNTIYF,TGTGCCAGCTCAATACTTCCTTCTCCGGACTCTGGAAACACCATATATTTT
TRBJ1-6,TRBD1,-,TRBV19,CASTGQGGYNSPLHF,TGTGCCAGTACTGGACAGGGGGGTTATAATTCACCCCTCCACTTT
TRBJ2-7,-,-,TRBV4-3,CASSQDREPSYEQYF,TGCGCCAGCAGCCAAGACAGGGAACCCTCCTACGAGCAGTACTTC
TRBJ1-1,-,-,TRBV7-3,CASSLTADGRVGAFF,TGTGCCAGCAGCTTAACGGCCGACGGACGGGTAGGGGCTTTCTTT
TRBJ2-7,TRBD2,-,TRBV30,CAWSGQLAGLSYEQYF,TGTGCCTGGAGTGGCCAACTAGCGGGGCTCTCCTACGAGCAGTACTTC
TRBJ2-3,TRBD2,-,TRBV7-3,CASSLTSGASTDTQYF,TGTGCCAGCAGCTTAACTAGCGGGGCCTCCACAGATACGCAGTATTTT
TRBJ1-1,TRBD1,-,TRBV27,CASSSLLGGVLGAFF,TGTGCCAGCAGTTCCCTTTTAGGGGGCGTTTTGGGAGCTTTCTTT
TRBJ2-7,-,-,TRBV3-1/TRBV3-2,CASSQTPGLPEQYF,TGTGCCAGCAGCCAAACTCCGGGGCTACCCGAGCAGTACTTC
TRBJ1-5,-,-,TRBV6-1,CASSSGQSSHQPQHF,TGTGCCAGCAGTTCTGGACAGTCTTCTCATCAGCCCCAGCATTTT
TRBJ1-6,-,-,TRBV3-1/TRBV3-2,CASSQDLGSPLHF,TGTGCCAGCAGCCAAGATTTAGGTTCACCCCTCCACTTT
TRBJ1-1,-,-,TRBV6-4,CASSDGAPSTEAFF,TGTGCCAGCAGTGACGGGGCCCCCAGCACTGAAGCTTTCTTT
TRBJ1-2,-,-,TRBV2,CASREVSYGYTF,TGTGCCAGCAGAGAGGTTTCCTATGGCTACACCTTC
TRBJ1-1,-,-,TRBV27,CASSFGFGNTEAFF,TGTGCCAGCAGTTTCGGTTTCGGCAACACTGAAGCTTTCTTT
TRBJ1-5,-,-,TRBV9,CASSVEGLGNQPQHF,TGTGCCAGCAGCGTAGAAGGGCTTGGCAATCAGCCCCAGCATTTT
TRBJ1-2,-,-,TRBV29-1,CSVERANYGYTF,TGCAGCGTTGAACGTGCTAACTATGGCTACACCTTC
TRBJ1-1,-,-,TRBV6-5,CASSYSVRVGAFF,TGTGCCAGCAGTTACTCTGTCAGGGTCGGAGCTTTCTTT